This entry is about one T cell receptor (beta chain). Some clones are missing from TCRdb's copy, which holds only in-frame ones; the method was immunoSEQ multiplex PCR. The sample holds about 72,000 clones, almost 90% seen once. The source of the sample is a study of PD-L1 blockade in urothelial cancer. The overall study: At 6 weeks and at 3 weeks (second dose) after treatment start, blood was analyzed.

The time point here: pretreatment peripheral blood. This CDR3 is built from 18 residues. The V and J ends lost 1 base and 2 bases, in that order; junction bases with no gene match: 14. CDR1 is SGHDT and CDR2 is YYEEEE in the germline V gene. The sample was PBMCs, taken around atezolizumab (anti-PD-L1) treatment. The J gene is TRBJ2-7, the V gene TRBV5-6; 8 bases align to TRBD2. The clonotype originates from an older man with urothelial cancer. The CDR3 region has the DNA TGTGCCAGCAGCTTGACAAGACTAGCGCGTATCCTGCCCTACGAGCAGTACTTC. Amino acids: CASSLTRLARILPYEQYF.